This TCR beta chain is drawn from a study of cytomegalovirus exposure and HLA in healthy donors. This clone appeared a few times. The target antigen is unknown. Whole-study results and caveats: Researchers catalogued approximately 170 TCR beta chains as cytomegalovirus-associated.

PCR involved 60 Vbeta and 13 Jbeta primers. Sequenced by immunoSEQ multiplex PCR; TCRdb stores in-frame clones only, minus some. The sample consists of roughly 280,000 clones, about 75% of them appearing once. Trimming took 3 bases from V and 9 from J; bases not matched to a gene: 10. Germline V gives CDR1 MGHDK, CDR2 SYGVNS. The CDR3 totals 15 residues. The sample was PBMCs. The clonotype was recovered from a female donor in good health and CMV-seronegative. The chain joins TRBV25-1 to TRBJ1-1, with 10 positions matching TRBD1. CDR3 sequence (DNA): TGTGCCAGCAGTGACCTGACAGGGGGCCCGGGGAAAGCTTTCTTT. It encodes CASSDLTGGPGKAFF.